A selection of T cell receptor beta chains follows, all from one sample in a study of T cell responses to AZD1222 COVID-19 vaccine. Method: immunoSEQ multiplex PCR; TCRdb's copy keeps in-frame clones and lacks some. Seen here are roughly 160,000 clones, around 90% observed once, and the top ten hold around 1%. The material was peripheral blood, obtained 28 days after the second AZD1222 dose. These receptors all stem from an adult who received the AZD1222 COVID-19 vaccine. CDR3s leave out the opening cysteine and the closing phenylalanine or tryptophan. Size values are once, few and many counts, or a class for expanded clones, and some rows have none.

TRBV30	NA	AWSRSVNQPQH
TRBV5-8	NA	ASSLRDRDNSPLH
TRBV2	NA	ASTRTGATGELF
TRBV10-2	NA	ASSGQNNEKLF
TRBV2	NA	ASIRAGGLPTDEQF
TRBV5-6	NA	ASSPGQGAFPQH
TRBV4-1	NA	ASSQATPNEKLF
TRBV6-5	NA	ASTRDRNYGYT
TRBV5-6	NA	ASSRRDSPLH
TRBV2	NA	ASMENTEAF
TRBV10-3	few	AIRHDRVYSPLH
TRBV9	NA	ASSSNPTFNSPLH
TRBV6-2/TRBV6-3	NA	ASSYPRQGNGYT
TRBV11-1	NA	ASSQGQINEKLF
TRBV30	NA	AWNGLNTEAF
TRBV10-1	NA	ASSESGTGGYT
TRBV12-3/TRBV12-4	NA	ASTPPRGTEAF
TRBV24-1	NA	ATSADRGRFRNYGYT
TRBV4-3	NA	ASSQVAGARTDTQY
TRBV5-1	NA	ASSPTGGPTYNVLT
TRBV27	once	ASSSGLEAETQY
TRBV5-6	NA	ASSTRTGAYGYT
TRBV7-9	NA	ASSNTAIMVDTQY
TRBV7-7	NA	ASSNTGQSEAF
TRBV11-2	NA	ASSLMGMNTEAF
TRBV6-5	NA	ASSYSFGDEQF
TRBV7-9	NA	ASSPRRQETQY
TRBV3-1/TRBV3-2	NA	ASSQWGANEQF
TRBV6-2/TRBV6-3	NA	ASSKGTENEKLF
TRBV29-1	NA	SVGRDAGGLANYGYT
TRBV6-5	NA	ASRRGGAMDEQY
TRBV9	NA	ASSVGPTNTGELF
TRBV2	NA	ASSSSTNGITNEKLF
TRBV6-1	NA	ASSDETWGQRNQPQH
TRBV7-6	NA	ASSLVGASTDTQY
TRBV5-1	once	ASSLVQGRVGELF
TRBV14	NA	ASSQDYNNYGYT
TRBV6-5	NA	ASSPTAFGYT
TRBV7-6	NA	ASSPQPEGASYEQY
TRBV9	NA	ASSPYGGGTIY
TRBV6-5	NA	ASSYSSAGVGYGYT
TRBV14	NA	ASSRAAYNSPLH